This T cell receptor (beta chain) was obtained from a study of T-cell memory formation after mild COVID-19. The study's findings and limits: The pre-infection memory compartment contained some responding clones, suggesting cross-reactive memory joined. Shrinking CD4+ clones resided mostly in CM and EM, and CD8+ ones in EMRA. There was a balanced CD4/CD8 profile in clones contracting day 15 to 85, and later expanders leaned CD4+.

Germline V gene data show CDR1 as LNHDA and CDR2 as SQIVND (reference sequence). V dropped 6 bases and J dropped 4; count of bases not matched to a gene: 7. The CDR3 totals 14 residues. Constant-segment-primed 5'RACE gave TCR alpha and TCR beta cDNA libraries with sample barcodes and UMIs. TCRdb re-called the 5' RACE reads with MiXCR, one entry per CDR3 protein. The sample includes 150,000 to 200,000 distinct CDR3 sequences, about 28% seen only once; the top ten take around 11%. About this clonotype itself: Its specificity is unknown.

This rearrangement joins TRBV19 to TRBJ1-1; 8 bases align to TRBD1. The sequenced sample consisted of PBMCs or a T cell subset sorted from them (not recorded which). This clonotype was sampled from an adult woman who had mild COVID-19 (a few samples of this study predate the infection). Cell type and time point are not known. The CDR3 loop reads CASRGRGLFTEAFF. Written as DNA, the CDR3 is TGTGCCAGTAGGGGCAGGGGGCTATTCACTGAAGCTTTCTTT.